These T cell receptor beta chains were read from a single sample in a study of blood T cell repertoires in COVID-19. Method: immunoSEQ multiplex PCR; TCRdb's copy keeps in-frame clones and lacks some. The table records roughly 120,000 clones, about nine tenths of them present only once. The sequenced sample consisted of peripheral blood. These TCRs come from a man between 50 and 59 years old with active COVID-19. Each CDR3 is given with its conserved first and last residue. Fields, in order: J gene, clone size, V gene, D gene, CDR3 DNA, CDR3 protein. The D gene is left open where the match is weak. Clone size is stated in some rows and not others, as once, few, many or a class when expanded.

J: TRBJ2-1; size: NA; V: TRBV6-1; D: NA; DNA: TGTGCCAGCAGTGAAGCGGAGAGATCCTACAATGAGCAGTTCTTC; CDR3: CASSEAERSYNEQFF
J: TRBJ1-5; size: NA; V: TRBV19; D: TRBD1; DNA: TGTGCCAGTAGTATTACAGGGGTTGGTCAGCCCCAGCATTTT; CDR3: CASSITGVGQPQHF
J: TRBJ2-5; size: NA; V: TRBV6-1; D: TRBD2; DNA: TGTGCCAGCAGTGAATCTAGCGGGGGGGCGGAGACCCAGTACTTC; CDR3: CASSESSGGAETQYF
J: TRBJ1-5; size: NA; V: TRBV6-2/TRBV6-3; D: NA; DNA: TGTGCCAGCAGTCAGGGACAATTTAGCAATCAGCCCCAGCATTTT; CDR3: CASSQGQFSNQPQHF
J: TRBJ1-3; size: NA; V: TRBV9; D: NA; DNA: TGTGCCAGCAGCGTAGATGGCCACTCTGGAAACACCATATATTTT; CDR3: CASSVDGHSGNTIYF
J: TRBJ1-2; size: NA; V: TRBV5-8; D: NA; DNA: TGTGCCAGTTCCAGGGCTGGGCCTGATATTGGCTACACCTTC; CDR3: CASSRAGPDIGYTF
J: TRBJ2-3; size: NA; V: TRBV11-3; D: TRBD1; DNA: TGTGCCAGCAGCCCCTGGGGCAGGGGGCGAGATACGCAGTATTTT; CDR3: CASSPWGRGRDTQYF
J: TRBJ2-3; size: NA; V: TRBV10-3; D: TRBD1; DNA: TGTGCCATCAGTCCCGGACAGGGGGCTGTAGATACGCAGTATTTT; CDR3: CAISPGQGAVDTQYF
J: TRBJ2-3; size: NA; V: TRBV2; D: TRBD2; DNA: TGTGCCAGCAGTGGTAGCGGGAGGATCACAGATACGCAGTATTTT; CDR3: CASSGSGRITDTQYF
J: TRBJ1-5; size: once; V: TRBV15; D: NA; DNA: TGTGCCACCAGCAGAGAAACATCCCCTAGCAATCAGCCCCAGCATTTT; CDR3: CATSRETSPSNQPQHF